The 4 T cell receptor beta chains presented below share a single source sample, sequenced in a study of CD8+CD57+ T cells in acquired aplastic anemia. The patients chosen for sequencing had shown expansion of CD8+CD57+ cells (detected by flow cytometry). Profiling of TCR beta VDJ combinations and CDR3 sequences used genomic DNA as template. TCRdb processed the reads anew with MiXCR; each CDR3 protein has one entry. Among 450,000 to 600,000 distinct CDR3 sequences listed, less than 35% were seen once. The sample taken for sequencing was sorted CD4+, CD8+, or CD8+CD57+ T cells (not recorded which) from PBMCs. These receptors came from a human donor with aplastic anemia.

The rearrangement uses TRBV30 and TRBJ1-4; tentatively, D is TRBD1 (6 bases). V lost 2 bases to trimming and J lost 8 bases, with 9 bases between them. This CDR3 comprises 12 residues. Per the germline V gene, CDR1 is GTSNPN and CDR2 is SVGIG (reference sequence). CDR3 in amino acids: CAWSRQGEKLFF. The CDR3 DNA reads TGTGCCTGGAGTCGGCAGGGGGAAAAACTGTTTTTT.

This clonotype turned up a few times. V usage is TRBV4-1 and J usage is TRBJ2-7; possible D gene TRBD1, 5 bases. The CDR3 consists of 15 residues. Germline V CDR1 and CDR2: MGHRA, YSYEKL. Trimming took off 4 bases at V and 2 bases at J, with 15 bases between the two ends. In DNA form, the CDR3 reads TGCGCCAGCAGCCCAGAAGACAGAACTGCCTACGAGCAGTACTTC. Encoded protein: CASSPEDRTAYEQYF.

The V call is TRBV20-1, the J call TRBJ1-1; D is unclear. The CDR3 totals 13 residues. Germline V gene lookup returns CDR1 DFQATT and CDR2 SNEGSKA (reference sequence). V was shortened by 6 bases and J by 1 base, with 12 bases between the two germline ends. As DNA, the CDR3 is TGCAGTGCCATACGGGGTCCGAACACTGAAGCTTTCTTT. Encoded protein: CSAIRGPNTEAFF.

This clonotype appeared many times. This CDR3 is CASSRDAPYGYTF. The CDR3 DNA sequence: TGTGCCAGTAGTAGGGACGCCCCCTATGGCTACACCTTC. This rearrangement joins TRBV19 to TRBJ1-2; the D gene is possibly TRBD1 (5 bases). Trimming cost V 4 bases and J 4 bases, with 10 bases left between them. The CDR3 spans 13 residues. Looked up from germline, CDR1 is LNHDA and CDR2 is SQIVND (reference sequence).